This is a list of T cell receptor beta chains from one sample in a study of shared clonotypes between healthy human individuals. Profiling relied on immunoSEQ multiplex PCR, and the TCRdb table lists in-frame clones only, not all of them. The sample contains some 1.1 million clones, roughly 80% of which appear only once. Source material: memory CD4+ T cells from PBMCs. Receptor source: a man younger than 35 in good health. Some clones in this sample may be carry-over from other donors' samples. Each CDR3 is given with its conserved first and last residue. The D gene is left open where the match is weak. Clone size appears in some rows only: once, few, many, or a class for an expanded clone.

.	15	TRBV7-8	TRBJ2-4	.	TGTGCCAGCAGCTCTGCCTGGGACGCCAAAAACATTCAGTACTTC	CASSSAWDAKNIQYF
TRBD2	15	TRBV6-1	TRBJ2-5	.	TGTGCCACCCGACCGAGTATAGCGGGTTCAGAGACCCAGTACTTC	CATRPSIAGSETQYF
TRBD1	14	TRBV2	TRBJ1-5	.	TGTGCCAGCAGTCGGACAGGCGGGTATCAGCCCCAGCATTTT	CASSRTGGYQPQHF
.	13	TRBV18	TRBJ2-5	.	TGTGCCAGCTCACTCGGGGGTCAAGAGACCCAGTACTTC	CASSLGGQETQYF
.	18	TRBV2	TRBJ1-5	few	TGTGCCAGCAGTTATACCGTGTGGGGGGGTGATAGCAATCAGCCCCAGCATTTT	CASSYTVWGGDSNQPQHF
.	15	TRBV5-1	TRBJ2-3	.	TGCGCCAGCAGTGGGGGGAACGGAGGTGTGGATACGCAGTATTTT	CASSGGNGGVDTQYF
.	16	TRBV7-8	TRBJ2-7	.	TGTGCCAGCAGCTTAGTTGCGCGGGACCAGGGGGACGAGCAGTACTTC	CASSLVARDQGDEQYF
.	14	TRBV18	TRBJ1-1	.	TGTGCCAGCTCACAGGCAGATATGAACACTGAAGCTTTCTTT	CASSQADMNTEAFF
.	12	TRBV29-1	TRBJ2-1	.	TGCAGCGTTGGTTCCTACTACAATGAGCAGTTCTTC	CSVGSYYNEQFF
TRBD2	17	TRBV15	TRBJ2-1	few	TGTGCCACCAGCAGGGACTTAGCGGGGGGGTTTTACAATGAGCAGTTCTTC	CATSRDLAGGFYNEQFF
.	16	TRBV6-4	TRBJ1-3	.	TGTGCCAGCAGTGACTCAGGCAGGGAGTCTGGAAACACCATATATTTT	CASSDSGRESGNTIYF